These 32 T cell receptor beta chains came from one sample sequenced in a study of early T cells in non-severe SARS-CoV-2 infection. MiXCR, applied by TCRdb to the 5' RACE reads, yields one record per CDR3 protein. The sample holds 55,000 to 75,000 distinct CDR3 sequences, roughly an eighth seen once. The specimen was whole blood. These receptors all stem from an adult who was a healthcare worker with PCR-confirmed SARS-CoV-2 infection or an uninfected control (not recorded which).

This clonotype was counted ten times or more. The genes are TRBV12-3 or TRBV12-4 and TRBJ2-3, with D possibly TRBD2 on 5 matching bases. The V end was cut by 6 bases, the J end by 2 bases, with 15 bases between. This CDR3 contains 15 residues. The chain's CDR3 is CASSLAPTLTDTQYF. CDR3 nucleotides: TGTGCCAGCAGCCTAGCTCCAACCCTCACAGATACGCAGTATTTT.

The CDR3: CSVSGTASYEQYF. CDR3 sequence (DNA): TGCAGCGTCAGCGGGACAGCCTCCTACGAGCAGTACTTC. The rearrangement joins TRBV29-1 to TRBJ2-7; possibly TRBD1 or TRBD2 for D (7 bases each). The germline gives CDR1 SQVTM, CDR2 ANQGSEA. CDR3 length equals 13 residues. V was cut by 6 bases and J by 0 bases, with 12 bases left in between.

This clonotype appeared many times. The rearrangement joins TRBV28 to TRBJ2-7; 7 bases map to TRBD1. V dropped 6 bases and J dropped 3; count of bases not matched to a gene: 5. The germline V gene encodes CDR1 MDHEN and CDR2 SYDVKM. The CDR3 extends over 13 amino acids. The CDR3 bases are TGTGCCAGCAGGCCGACAGGGCGCTACGAGCAGTACTTC. Encoded protein: CASRPTGRYEQYF.

This clonotype was seen more than once but under ten times. The J gene is TRBJ1-1, the V gene TRBV6-6; 7 positions agree with TRBD1. Germline V gene data show CDR1 as MNHNY and CDR2 as SVGAGI (reference sequence). The CDR3 extends over 14 amino acids. Trimming removed 2 bases from V and 5 bases from J; junction bases left unmatched: 5. The DNA of the CDR3 is TGTGCCAGCAGTTACGAGGGGGCGCATACTGAAGCTTTCTTT. As protein: CASSYEGAHTEAFF.

Turning to this clonotype: This clone may be a read error of a much larger clone one base away. CDR3 sequence reads: CASSRRDFSQPQHF. As DNA, the CDR3 is TGTGCCAGCAGCCGAAGGGACTTCAGTCAGCCCCAGCATTTT. The chain employs TRBV28 and TRBJ1-5; D possibly corresponds to TRBD1 (5 bases). CDR1 MDHEN and CDR2 SYDVKM come from the germline V gene. Trimming left V 6 bases short and J 6 bases short, with 15 bases between. This CDR3 spans 14 amino acids.

This clonotype came up many times. The chain carries TRBV7-2 and TRBJ2-5; perhaps TRBD2 as D (7 bases). Between the trimmed V and J ends, which lost 4 bases and 5 bases, there was a span of 14 bases. Germline-derived CDR1 and CDR2 are SGHTA and FQGNSA. The CDR3 covers 14 residues. The CDR3 DNA reads TGTGCCAGCAGCTCCGCGGGGGCGCGCGAGACCCAGTACTTC. Its translation is CASSSAGARETQYF.

This clonotype was detected many times. This rearrangement joins TRBV7-2 to TRBJ2-1, with 13 positions matching TRBD2. The germline CDR1 and CDR2 sequences are SGHTA and FQGNSA. This CDR3 is 16 amino acids long. Trimming at V came to 3 bases and at J to 10 bases, leaving 9 bases not matched to a gene. CDR3 residues: CASSFRLAGGFREQFF. As DNA, the CDR3 is TGTGCCAGCAGCTTCCGACTAGCGGGGGGCTTCAGAGAGCAGTTCTTC.

The sample holds many counts of this clonotype. The chain recombines TRBV19 with TRBJ1-1; D possibly corresponds to TRBD1 (5 bases). The CDR3 spans 14 residues. V lost 7 bases to trimming and J lost 0 bases, with 12 bases between them. Germline assignment: CDR1 LNHDA and CDR2 SQIVND (reference sequence). The DNA for the CDR3 is TGTGCCAGTACGCTTTCAGGGATGAACACTGAAGCTTTCTTT. It specifies CASTLSGMNTEAFF.

This clonotype showed up many times. The rearrangement links TRBV12-3 or TRBV12-4 to TRBJ1-1; D gene uncertain. V dropped 1 base and J dropped 1 base, with 4 bases sitting between them. CDR3 length equals 13 residues. The CDR3: CASSLEQNTEAFF. CDR3 DNA sequence: TGTGCCAGCAGTTTAGAACAGAACACTGAAGCTTTCTTT.

This clonotype was counted at least ten times. The chain links TRBV5-1 to TRBJ2-1, with D hard to call. V lost 1 base and J lost 5, with 13 bases in between. The CDR3 runs to 15 residues. CDR1 SGHRS and CDR2 YFSETQ come from the germline V gene. CDR3 protein: CASSLSRANNNEQFF. CDR3 in DNA: TGCGCCAGCAGCTTGTCTAGAGCGAATAACAATGAGCAGTTCTTC.

This clonotype was detected many times. The V call is TRBV14, the J call TRBJ1-4; 9 positions match TRBD1. Trimming took 4 bases from V and 8 from J; bases not matched to a gene: 11. CDR1 SGHDN and CDR2 FVKESK come from the germline V gene. CDR3 length equals 16 residues. CDR3: CASSRSLGQGNEKLFF. Here the CDR3 DNA reads TGTGCCAGCAGCCGATCGTTGGGACAGGGTAACGAAAAACTGTTTTTT.

This clonotype was seen ten or more times. The V gene is TRBV11-2, the J gene TRBJ2-7; tentatively, D is TRBD1 or TRBD2 (6 bases each). V was shortened by 5 bases and J by 1 base, with 15 bases between the two germline ends. CDR1 SGHAT and CDR2 FQNNGV come from the germline V gene. The CDR3 covers 15 residues. DNA for the CDR3: TGTGCCAGCAGCCCGCCCGGGGGCCGATCCTACGAGCAGTACTTC. This gives the protein CASSPPGGRSYEQYF.

The V call is TRBV27, the J call TRBJ2-2; perhaps TRBD2 as D (5 bases). This CDR3 is 15 amino acids long. The germline V gene encodes CDR1 MNHEY and CDR2 SMNVEV (reference sequence). V was cut by 5 bases and J by 6 bases, with 16 bases left in between. As DNA, the CDR3 is TGTGCCAGCAGTCAGACGGGATTCCCCCCCGGGGAGCTGTTTTTT. Protein: CASSQTGFPPGELFF.

V gene TRBV7-2 combines with J gene TRBJ1-5; 7 bases are a match to TRBD1. This CDR3 region has 17 residues. CDR1 and CDR2 (germline): SGHTA, FQGNSA. The J segment lost 0 bases and the V segment lost 1 base, leaving 6 bases of the junction unmatched. CDR3 sequence: CASSLVGGEYSNQPQHF. As DNA, the CDR3 is TGTGCCAGCAGCTTAGTAGGGGGCGAGTATAGCAATCAGCCCCAGCATTTT.

This clonotype has a count of ten or more. The CDR3 is CASSPQQGRGANVLTF. Written as DNA, the CDR3 is TGTGCCAGCTCACCACAGCAGGGCAGGGGGGCCAACGTCCTGACTTTC. This chain uses TRBV18 with TRBJ2-6, with a possible D match to TRBD1 (5 bases). Germline loops: CDR1 KGHSH, CDR2 LQKENI. Trimming took off 1 base at V and 4 bases at J, with 11 bases between the two ends. This CDR3 contains 16 residues. Supplemented by reference TRBV18 and TRBJ2-6, the full variable domain reads NAGVMQNPRHLVRRRGQEARLRCSPMKGHSHVYWYRQLPEEGLKFMVYLQKENIIDESGMPKERFSAEFPKEGPSILRIQQVVRGDSAAYFCASSPQQGRGANVLTFGAGSRLTVL.

There are a few counts of this clonotype. The chain is built from TRBV29-1 and TRBJ1-2; D unclear. Trimming took 3 bases from V and 0 from J, leaving 2 bases between them. The CDR3 totals 11 residues. Germline V gene data show CDR1 as SQVTM and CDR2 as ANQGSEA. CDR3 in amino acids: CSVDTNYGYTF. CDR3 bases: TGCAGCGTTGATACTAACTATGGCTACACCTTC.

This clonotype was counted ten times or more. This sequence joins TRBV6-2 or TRBV6-3 and TRBJ1-1; D perhaps matches TRBD1 (5 bases). This CDR3 is 13 amino acids long. Per germline, CDR1 MNHEY and CDR2 SVGEGT. Trimming cost V 7 bases and J 6 bases, with 15 bases left between them. The CDR3 region is CASTPGTLAEAFF. The CDR3 DNA sequence: TGTGCCAGCACCCCCGGGACTTTGGCTGAAGCTTTCTTT.

The table lists this clonotype with many counts. This chain connects TRBV30 to TRBJ1-1; D gene ambiguous. There are 11 residues in the CDR3. Germline V lookup: CDR1 GTSNPN, CDR2 SVGIG (reference sequence). The germline V and J ends were trimmed by 0 bases and 2 bases, with 1 base remaining between them. DNA for the CDR3: TGTGCCTGGAGTGTAAACACTGAAGCTTTCTTT. Encoded protein: CAWSVNTEAFF.

The rearrangement links TRBV11-2 to TRBJ2-7, with a weak D call TRBD1 (6 bases). This CDR3 region has 17 residues. Trimming took 0 bases from V and 2 from J, leaving 17 bases between them. Germline V gives CDR1 SGHAT, CDR2 FQNNGV. The CDR3: CASSLDQGFSLAYEQYF. CDR3 DNA sequence: TGTGCCAGCAGCTTAGATCAGGGGTTCTCCTTAGCCTACGAGCAGTACTTC.

This clonotype was counted ten times or more. V is TRBV5-1 and J is TRBJ2-7; 8 bases are shared with TRBD2. The CDR3 is made up of 15 amino acids. Germline V gives CDR1 SGHRS, CDR2 YFSETQ. With 1 base clipped from V and 2 bases from J, the junction kept 5 bases outside the gene matches. CDR3 sequence reads: CASSLYSGETYEQYF. The CDR3 nucleotides are TGCGCCAGCAGCTTGTATAGCGGGGAGACCTACGAGCAGTACTTC.

The table lists this clonotype with a count of one. This chain links TRBV6-1 with TRBJ1-1; unclear D gene. The V gene lost 10 bases and the J gene lost 1 base, with 22 bases spanning the gap. Germline V gene data show CDR1 as MNHNS and CDR2 as SASEGT. This CDR3 comprises 16 residues. The CDR3: CAISKDPIIRNTEAFF. The CDR3, as DNA: TGTGCCATCTCCAAGGACCCTATAATTCGGAACACTGAAGCTTTCTTT.

The chain carries TRBV28 and TRBJ2-1; possibly TRBD1 for D (6 bases). V lost 3 bases and J lost 6, with 12 bases in between. Per the germline V gene, CDR1 is MDHEN and CDR2 is SYDVKM. CDR3 length: 14 residues. CDR3 region: CASSFLTGPNEQFF. The CDR3 DNA reads TGTGCCAGCAGTTTTTTGACAGGTCCCAATGAGCAGTTCTTC. Full variable domain (rest looked up from reference TRBV28 and TRBJ2-1): DVKVTQSSRYLVKRTGEKVFLECVQDMDHENMFWYRQDPGLGLRLIYFSYDVKMKEKGDIPEGYSVSREKKERFSLILESASTNQTSMYLCASSFLTGPNEQFFGPGTRLTVL.

This clonotype was seen repeatedly, ten times or more. V and J are TRBV18 and TRBJ1-2, with D maybe TRBD1 (5 bases). Germline CDR1 is KGHSH and CDR2 is LQKENI. This CDR3 comprises 14 residues. The germline V and J ends were trimmed by 6 bases and 2 bases, with 13 bases remaining between them. CDR3 sequence reads: CASSSGGPNYGYTF. The CDR3, as DNA: TGTGCCAGCTCCAGCGGGGGTCCAAACTATGGCTACACCTTC.

In this sample, this clonotype turned up many times. The CDR3 DNA is TGTGCCAGCAGCTGGATGACCCAGGGGACCAAACTGTTTTTT. This gives the protein CASSWMTQGTKLFF. J is TRBJ1-4 and V is TRBV5-6, with TRBD1 as a possible D gene (6 bases). V was shortened by 3 bases and J by 11 bases, with 17 bases between the two germline ends. CDR3 length: 14 residues. Germline loops: CDR1 SGHDT, CDR2 YYEEEE.

V gene TRBV6-5 combines with J gene TRBJ2-2, with D tentatively TRBD1 or TRBD2 (5 bases each). Looked up from germline, CDR1 is MNHEY and CDR2 is SVGAGI. The CDR3 contains 18 residues. The V and J ends lost 2 bases and 4 bases respectively, with 20 bases between them. CDR3 coding DNA: TGTGCCAGCAGTTACGAGGATCCTGGGGGTGGTACCACCGGGGAGCTGTTTTTT. Translation gives CASSYEDPGGGTTGELFF.

At least ten counts were recorded for this clonotype. The chain couples TRBV27 to TRBJ1-1, with D perhaps TRBD1 (5 bases). V was shortened by 6 bases and J by 6 bases, with 20 bases between the two germline ends. The CDR3 spans 15 residues. Per the germline V gene, CDR1 is MNHEY and CDR2 is SMNVEV (reference sequence). The CDR3 loop is CASRRLQSAGPEAFF. Here the CDR3 DNA reads TGTGCCAGCAGGAGACTCCAATCTGCGGGACCTGAAGCTTTCTTT.

A word on this clonotype: A much larger clone is a single base away; this may be a read error. The V and J genes are TRBV6-5 and TRBJ2-1; 9 bases fit TRBD2. With 11 bases clipped from V and 6 bases from J, the junction kept 5 bases outside the gene matches. The CDR3 has 12 residues. CDR1 and CDR2 from the germline V gene are MNHEY and SVGAGI. CDR3 in amino acids: CACTTSGNEQFF. CDR3 DNA sequence: TGTGCCTGCACGACTAGCGGCAATGAGCAGTTCTTC.

This clonotype was counted at least ten times. The J gene is TRBJ1-5, the V gene TRBV12-3 or TRBV12-4; D ambiguous. V lost 4 bases to trimming and J lost 2 bases, with 21 bases between them. This CDR3 contains 18 residues. The CDR3 DNA reads as TGTGCCAGCAGTTCCCATGCGGGGAGGCTCGGTGGCAATCAGCCCCAGCATTTT. It encodes CASSSHAGRLGGNQPQHF.

This clonotype was picked up many times. The chain recombines TRBV7-2 with TRBJ2-7, with 8 bases that match TRBD2. CDR3 length: 14 residues. Germline values: CDR1 SGHTA, CDR2 FQGNSA. Losses at the gene ends were 5 bases for V and 7 bases for J; bases not matched to a gene: 10. The CDR3 bases are TGTGCCAGCAGCCCCGGGGCGGGAGGCCGAGAGCAGTACTTC. Its translation: CASSPGAGGREQYF.

This clonotype was seen repeatedly, ten times or more. This chain uses TRBV29-1 with TRBJ2-3, with TRBD1 matching 7 bases. The CDR3 length is 13 residues. V lost 7 bases to trimming and J lost 2 bases; unmatched junction nucleotides: 6. Germline V gene data show CDR1 as SQVTM and CDR2 as ANQGSEA. The CDR3 protein is CSDRDRDTDTQYF. CDR3 DNA: TGCAGCGACCGGGACAGAGACACAGATACGCAGTATTTT.

This clonotype was recorded many times. CDR3 coding DNA: TGCGCCAGCTCCTACAGCGTCACTAGCGGTTCCTACGAGCAGTACTTC. The encoded protein is CASSYSVTSGSYEQYF. This chain links TRBV5-1 with TRBJ2-7; 8 bases are shared with TRBD2. Looked up from germline, CDR1 is SGHRS and CDR2 is YFSETQ. Trimming removed 7 bases from V and 1 base from J; junction bases left unmatched: 13. There are 16 residues in the CDR3.

This clonotype was recorded at least ten times. The rearrangement joins TRBV10-3 to TRBJ2-1; TRBD2 agrees at 8 bases. Germline V lookup: CDR1 ENHRY, CDR2 SYGVKD. This CDR3 region has 13 residues. V lost 6 bases, J lost 6 bases, and 4 bases stayed unmatched. In nucleotides, the CDR3 is TGTGCCATCAGGCGCGGGGGGCCCAATGAGCAGTTCTTC. It is translated as CAIRRGGPNEQFF.